The 5 T cell receptor beta chains below come from one sample, sequenced in a study of CD8+CD57+ T cells in acquired aplastic anemia. Patients included in sequencing had previously demonstrated CD8+CD57+ cell expansion by flow cytometry. Genomic DNA was employed as the template in profiling TCR beta VDJ and CDR3. TCRdb used MiXCR to reprocess the reads, holding one entry per CDR3 protein. The table shows around 200,000 distinct CDR3 sequences, with less than 50% occurring only once. The material sequenced was sorted CD4+, CD8+, or CD8+CD57+ T cells (not recorded which) from PBMCs. The receptors were sampled from a human donor with aplastic anemia.

CDR3 DNA sequence: TGTGCCAGCAGTAAGAGCGGGGGAGGATACGAGCAGTACTTC. It encodes CASSKSGGGYEQYF. This chain joins TRBV25-1 and TRBJ2-7; 8 nucleotides agree with TRBD2. With 5 bases clipped from V and 4 bases from J, the junction kept 7 bases outside the gene matches. The germline V gene has CDR1 MGHDK and CDR2 SYGVNS. This CDR3 comprises 14 residues.

This clonotype was observed many times. J is TRBJ1-2 and V is TRBV20-1; D unclear. V was pared by 0 bases and J by 3 bases, with 11 bases between. Germline CDR1 and CDR2: DFQATT and SNEGSKA (reference sequence). The CDR3 length is 14 residues. The CDR3 region is CSARDQLGDYGYTF. CDR3 in DNA: TGCAGTGCTAGAGACCAGCTTGGGGACTATGGCTACACCTTC.

A note on this clonotype: A much bigger clone sits one base away, suggesting this may be a read error. J is TRBJ2-3 and V is TRBV12-3 or TRBV12-4, with 9 bases identical to TRBD2. J lost 3 bases, V lost 4 bases, and 8 bases had no gene match. This CDR3 contains 16 residues. The DNA for the CDR3 is TGTGCCAGCAGTTCAATTTTAGCGGGAGTAACAGATACGCAGTATTTT. Its protein product is CASSSILAGVTDTQYF.

J is TRBJ1-2 and V is TRBV6-1, with no clear D. The V gene lost 9 bases and the J gene lost 7 bases, with 12 bases spanning the gap. Germline lookup yields CDR1 MNHNS and CDR2 SASEGT. CDR3 length: 11 residues. Here the CDR3 reads CASHEAGGYTF. In DNA form, the CDR3 reads TGTGCCAGTCACGAGGCGGGTGGCTACACCTTC.

This sequence joins TRBV15 and TRBJ1-5; D call uncertain. The CDR3 covers 14 residues. Trimming removed 3 bases from V and 6 bases from J, with 12 bases in between. The germline gives CDR1 LNHNV, CDR2 YYDKDF (reference sequence). As DNA, the CDR3 is TGTGCCACCAGCAGCTTGGGTTCAGCTCAGCCCCAGCATTTT. As protein: CATSSLGSAQPQHF.